These T cell receptor beta chains were read from a single sample in a study of identical twins. MiXCR, applied by TCRdb to the 5' RACE reads, yields one record per CDR3 protein. The sample shows around 530,000 distinct CDR3 sequences, about 16% of them seen only once. The sample was also reused in another study, on yellow fever vaccine responses in identical twins.

The sequenced sample was CD4+ T cells sorted from blood. These TCRs come from a woman aged 18-35 years in good health. The CDR3 runs from the conserved cysteine through the conserved F or W. Each record gives: J gene, D gene, V gene, clone size, CDR3 length, CDR3 DNA, CDR3 protein. D genes are given only for firm matches. Clone sizes are given selectively: once, few, many, or a class where the clone is expanded.

>TRBJ1-1|.|TRBV29-1|few|10
TGCAGCGTTGCAGACACTGAAGCTTTCTTT
CSVADTEAFF
>TRBJ2-1|.|TRBV29-1|many|17
TGCAGCGTTGAATTCGTTGTTCTGGCGTCGGGTTACAATGAGCAGTTCTTC
CSVEFVVLASGYNEQFF
>TRBJ2-1|.|TRBV24-1|few|12
TGTGCCACCAGTGGGGCCCGGGGGGAGCAGTTCTTC
CATSGARGEQFF
>TRBJ2-3|TRBD2|TRBV10-3|.|15
TGTGCCATCAGTGCGTCTAGCGGACGCACAGATACGCAGTATTTT
CAISASSGRTDTQYF
>TRBJ1-6|.|TRBV7-9|few|15
TGTGCCAGCAGCTGGCTGGGGACCTATAATTCACCCCTCCACTTT
CASSWLGTYNSPLHF
>TRBJ2-1|TRBD2|TRBV5-1|.|15
TGCGCCAGCAGCCCTACTAGCGGGGCATTTGGTGAGCAGTTCTTC
CASSPTSGAFGEQFF
>TRBJ2-1|.|TRBV11-3|few|14
TGTGCCAGCAGCGCAGACCAGACCTACAATGAGCAGTTCTTC
CASSADQTYNEQFF
>TRBJ2-2|.|TRBV29-1|many|13
TGCAGCGTTGCGGGATTTGGTATCGGGGAGCTGTTTTTT
CSVAGFGIGELFF
>TRBJ2-1|TRBD2|TRBV20-1|few|16
TGCAGTGCCACCCCGCTAGCGGGGCCGACCTACAATGAGCAGTTCTTC
CSATPLAGPTYNEQFF
>TRBJ2-4|.|TRBV20-1|few|17
TGCAGTGCTAGAGATAGGAGACAGATTCTAGCCAAAAACATTCAGTACTTC
CSARDRRQILAKNIQYF
>TRBJ2-1|.|TRBV2|.|16
TGTGCCAGCAGTCCGTGGGGGACGATTTCCTACAATGAGCAGTTCTTC
CASSPWGTISYNEQFF
>TRBJ2-1|TRBD2|TRBV10-2|few|12
TGCGCCAGCAGTGATCAGCGGGGGGGCCCGGTCTTC
CASSDQRGGPVF
>TRBJ1-3|.|TRBV10-3|.|11
TGTGCCATCACCAGTTCGGACACCATATATTTT
CAITSSDTIYF
>TRBJ2-1|.|TRBV20-1|.|16
TGCAGTGCTAGACCTTCCGGGACTCCCGCCAACAATGAGCAGTTCTTC
CSARPSGTPANNEQFF
>TRBJ2-1|.|TRBV5-4|.|14
TGTGCCAGCAGCCGCTTAAGCCCGATTAATGAGCAGTTCTTC
CASSRLSPINEQFF
>TRBJ2-7|.|TRBV5-1|.|13
TGCGCCAGCAGCTTGGTCTGGAGTTACGAGCAGTACTTC
CASSLVWSYEQYF
>TRBJ2-1|.|TRBV14|.|16
TGTGCCAGCAGCCAAGTTTTGACATCAACCTACAATGAGCAGTTCTTC
CASSQVLTSTYNEQFF
>TRBJ2-1|.|TRBV12-3/TRBV12-4|many|15
TGTGCCAGCAGTTGGGGGGGGGCTAACTACAATGAGCAGTTCTTC
CASSWGGANYNEQFF
>TRBJ2-7|.|TRBV7-9|.|16
TGTGCCAGCAGCTTAATCCGAGTGGGGTCAGGGCCCGAGCAGTACTTC
CASSLIRVGSGPEQYF
>TRBJ1-1|TRBD1|TRBV10-3|few|13
TGTGCCATCAGGGGACAGATGAACACTGAAGCTTTCTTT
CAIRGQMNTEAFF
>TRBJ1-1|.|TRBV5-1|.|14
TGCGCCAGCAGCTTGGCCCTGGGAGGGTCGGAAGCTTTCTTT
CASSLALGGSEAFF
>TRBJ1-1|TRBD1|TRBV5-1|few|14
TGCGCCAGCAGAGACACAGGGGGCAGGACTGAAGCTTTCTTT
CASRDTGGRTEAFF
>TRBJ2-1|.|TRBV12-5|few|13
TGTGCTAGTGGTTTGGTACTAGTCGGTGAGCAGTTCTTC
CASGLVLVGEQFF
>TRBJ1-2|.|TRBV4-1|few|15
TGCGCCAGCAGCCAAGAGGGGGGCGGATACTATGGCTACACCTTC
CASSQEGGGYYGYTF
>TRBJ2-3|.|TRBV27|.|14
TGTGCCAGCAGTCAGGTCCAAATCCCAGATACGCAGTATTTT
CASSQVQIPDTQYF
>TRBJ2-6|.|TRBV5-1|.|16
TGCGCCAGCAGCTTGGCCCCGCTCTCTGGGGCCAACGTCCTGACTTTC
CASSLAPLSGANVLTF
>TRBJ1-5|.|TRBV19|.|16
TGTGCCAGTAGTATAGTCCTTGGGGTTAGCAATCAGCCCCAGCATTTT
CASSIVLGVSNQPQHF
>TRBJ1-4|.|TRBV12-3/TRBV12-4|few|13
TGTGCCAGCAGATCGACAGAGAATGAAAAACTGTTTTTT
CASRSTENEKLFF
>TRBJ2-4|.|TRBV20-1|.|16
TGCAGTGCTAGAGACTCGAGCACCGTAGCCAAAAACATTCAGTACTTC
CSARDSSTVAKNIQYF
>TRBJ1-1|.|TRBV2|.|15
TGTGCCAGCAGTGCAACAGCCGCCGTGGGAACTGAAGCTTTCTTT
CASSATAAVGTEAFF
>TRBJ1-5|TRBD1|TRBV12-3/TRBV12-4|.|14
TGTGCCAGCAGTCCTGGGACAGGGGAGTCGCCCCAGCATTTT
CASSPGTGESPQHF
>TRBJ2-7|TRBD2|TRBV7-6|.|17
TGTGCCAGCAGCTTTTATGCCGGGACTAGCAATTCCTACGAGCAGTACTTC
CASSFYAGTSNSYEQYF
>TRBJ1-4|.|TRBV20-1|few|11
TGCAGTGCTAGTCTGGGGGAAAAACTGTTTTTT
CSASLGEKLFF
>TRBJ1-5|.|TRBV6-2/TRBV6-3|few|14
TGTGCCAGCAGTTCCCCCGGGGGCAATCAGCCCCAGCATTTT
CASSSPGGNQPQHF
>TRBJ1-6|.|TRBV20-1|few|15
TGCAGTGCTAGAGGATCAGTTACTTATAATTCACCCCTCCACTTT
CSARGSVTYNSPLHF
>TRBJ2-2|.|TRBV19|.|15
TGTGCCAGTACCCTGGACGCCGCGAACACCGGGGAGCTGTTTTTT
CASTLDAANTGELFF
>TRBJ2-1|TRBD2|TRBV24-1|few|17
TGTGCCACCAGTGATCGGACTAGCGGGATATCTGACAATGAGCAGTTCTTC
CATSDRTSGISDNEQFF
>TRBJ2-4|TRBD1|TRBV11-2|.|18
TGTGCCAGCAGCCCATCTGGGGGACAGGGTGTCGCCAAAAACATTCAGTACTTC
CASSPSGGQGVAKNIQYF
>TRBJ2-3|TRBD1|TRBV3-1|few|16
TGTGCCAGCAGCCAAGGGACAGGCCTGAGCACAGATACGCAGTATTTT
CASSQGTGLSTDTQYF
>TRBJ2-7|TRBD2|TRBV4-2|.|15
TGTGCCAGCAGCCCGAAACTAGCGGGAGGCACGGAGCAGTACTTC
CASSPKLAGGTEQYF
>TRBJ2-5|TRBD1|TRBV28|few|15
TGTGCCAGCAGTCCCCGGGACAGGGAGGCGGAGACCCAGTACTTC
CASSPRDREAETQYF
>TRBJ2-1|TRBD2|TRBV24-1|.|15
TGTGCCACCAGTGACAGCGGGACCTCGTACAATGAGCAGTTCTTC
CATSDSGTSYNEQFF